The clone carrying this TCR beta chain appeared a few times. What it recognizes is unknown. V lost 7 bases to trimming and J lost 0 bases, with 16 bases between them. CDR1 is MNHNS, CDR2 SASEGT, per germline. The CDR3 loop spans 15 amino acids. The donors comprised healthy bone marrow donors. PCR was performed using 60 Vbeta and 13 Jbeta primers. Here immunoSEQ multiplex PCR was the method, and the copy in TCRdb shows in-frame clones only, minus some. The repertoire includes about 110,000 clones, 15% of them detected once, and 1.5% to 2% sits in the top ten. The data were obtained in a study of cytomegalovirus exposure and HLA in healthy donors. Regarding the study as a whole: Altogether, 150 to 200 TCR beta chains were recorded as cytomegalovirus-associated. Association of some 18,000 TCR beta sequences with HLA alleles was found at 0.05 false discovery rate in a later analysis.

The sequence derives from a woman in her late teens or twenties in good health and CMV-seronegative. The genes are TRBV6-1 and TRBJ2-7; D not resolved. Sequencing was done on a sample of PBMCs. CDR3 DNA: TGTGCCAGCATGAGAGACAACCTATCCTCCTACGAGCAGTACTTC. This translates into CASMRDNLSSYEQYF.